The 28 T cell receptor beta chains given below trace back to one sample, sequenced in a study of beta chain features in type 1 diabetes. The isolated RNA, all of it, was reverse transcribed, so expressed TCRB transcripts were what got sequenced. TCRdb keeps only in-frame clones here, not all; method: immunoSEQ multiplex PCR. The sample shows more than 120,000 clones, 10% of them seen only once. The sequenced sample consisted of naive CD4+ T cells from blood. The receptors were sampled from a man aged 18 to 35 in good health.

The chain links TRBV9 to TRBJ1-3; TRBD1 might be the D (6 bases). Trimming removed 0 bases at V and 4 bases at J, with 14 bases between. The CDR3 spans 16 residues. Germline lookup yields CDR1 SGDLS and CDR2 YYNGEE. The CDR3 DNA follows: TGTGCCAGCAGCGTAGCTGGACAGACGAAAGGAAACACCATATATTTT. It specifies CASSVAGQTKGNTIYF.

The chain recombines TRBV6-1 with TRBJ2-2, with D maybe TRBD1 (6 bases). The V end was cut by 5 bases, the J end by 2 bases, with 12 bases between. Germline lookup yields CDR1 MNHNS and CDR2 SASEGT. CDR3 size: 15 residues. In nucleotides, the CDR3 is TGTGCCAGCAGTCAAGAACAGGGAAACACCGGGGAGCTGTTTTTT. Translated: CASSQEQGNTGELFF.

CDR3 in amino acids: CASSTVTDTQYF. CDR3 DNA sequence: TGTGCCAGCAGCACAGTCACAGATACGCAGTATTTT. This chain joins TRBV9 and TRBJ2-3; unclear D gene. The CDR3 totals 12 residues. Per the germline V gene, CDR1 is SGDLS and CDR2 is YYNGEE. V lost 4 bases, J lost 2 bases, and 5 bases lay in between.

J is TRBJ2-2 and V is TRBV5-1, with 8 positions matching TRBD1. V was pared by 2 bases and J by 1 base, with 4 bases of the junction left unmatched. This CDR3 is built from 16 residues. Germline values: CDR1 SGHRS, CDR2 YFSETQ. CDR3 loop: CASSFSGQGNTGELFF. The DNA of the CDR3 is TGCGCCAGCAGCTTCTCAGGACAGGGGAACACCGGGGAGCTGTTTTTT.

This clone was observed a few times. This chain's CDR3 is CASTPGLGETQYF. CDR3 bases: TGTGCCAGCACCCCGGGACTAGGAGAGACCCAGTACTTC. This chain uses TRBV2 with TRBJ2-5, with 8 positions matching TRBD2. The V gene's germline CDR1 is SNHLY and CDR2 FYNNEI. There are 13 residues in the CDR3. The V segment lost 7 bases and the J segment 4 bases; nucleotides outside the gene matches: 5.

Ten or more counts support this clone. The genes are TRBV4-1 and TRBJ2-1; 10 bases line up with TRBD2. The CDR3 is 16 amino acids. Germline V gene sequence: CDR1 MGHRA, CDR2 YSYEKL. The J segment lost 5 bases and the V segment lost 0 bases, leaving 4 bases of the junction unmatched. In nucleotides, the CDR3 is TGCGCCAGCAGCCAAGATTGGCTAGCGGGGGACAATGAGCAGTTCTTC. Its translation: CASSQDWLAGDNEQFF.

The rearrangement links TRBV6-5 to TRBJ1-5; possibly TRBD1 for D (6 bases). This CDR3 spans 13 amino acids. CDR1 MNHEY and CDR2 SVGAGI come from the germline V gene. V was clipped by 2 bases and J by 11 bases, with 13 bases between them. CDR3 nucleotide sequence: TGTGCCAGCAGTTACGGGACACCCATCTCCCAGCATTTT. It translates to CASSYGTPISQHF.

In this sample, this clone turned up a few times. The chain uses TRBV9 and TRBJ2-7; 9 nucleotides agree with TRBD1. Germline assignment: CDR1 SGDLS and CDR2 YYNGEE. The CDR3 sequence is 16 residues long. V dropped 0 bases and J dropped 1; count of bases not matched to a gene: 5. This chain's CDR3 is CASSVASGQGSYEQYF. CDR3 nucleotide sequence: TGTGCCAGCAGCGTAGCTAGTGGACAGGGGTCCTACGAGCAGTACTTC.

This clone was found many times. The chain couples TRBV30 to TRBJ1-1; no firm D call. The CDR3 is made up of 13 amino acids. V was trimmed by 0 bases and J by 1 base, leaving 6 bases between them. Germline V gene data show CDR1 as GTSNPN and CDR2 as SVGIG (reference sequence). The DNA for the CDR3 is TGTGCCTGGAGTGTTGGGAGGAACACTGAAGCTTTCTTT. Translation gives CAWSVGRNTEAFF.

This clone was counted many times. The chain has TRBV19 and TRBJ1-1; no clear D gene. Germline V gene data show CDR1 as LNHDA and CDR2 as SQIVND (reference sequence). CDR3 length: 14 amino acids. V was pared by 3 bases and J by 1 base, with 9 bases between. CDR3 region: CASSIRVENTEAFF. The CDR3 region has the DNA TGTGCCAGTAGTATTCGCGTTGAGAACACTGAAGCTTTCTTT.

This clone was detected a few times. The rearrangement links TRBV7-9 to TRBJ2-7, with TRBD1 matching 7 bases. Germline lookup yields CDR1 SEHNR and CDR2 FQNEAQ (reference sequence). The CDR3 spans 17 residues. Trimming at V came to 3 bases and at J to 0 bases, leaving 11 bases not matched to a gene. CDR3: CASSFYRGIGASYEQYF. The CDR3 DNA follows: TGTGCCAGCAGCTTTTACAGGGGAATAGGGGCCTCCTACGAGCAGTACTTC.

CDR3 region: CASTEGQYSGNTIYF. Here the CDR3 DNA reads TGTGCCAGCACGGAGGGACAGTACTCTGGAAACACCATATATTTT. This sequence joins TRBV9 and TRBJ1-3; 7 bases match TRBD1. Germline CDR1 and CDR2: SGDLS and YYNGEE. CDR3 length: 15 residues. J gave up 0 bases and V 6 bases, and 6 bases lay outside the gene matches.

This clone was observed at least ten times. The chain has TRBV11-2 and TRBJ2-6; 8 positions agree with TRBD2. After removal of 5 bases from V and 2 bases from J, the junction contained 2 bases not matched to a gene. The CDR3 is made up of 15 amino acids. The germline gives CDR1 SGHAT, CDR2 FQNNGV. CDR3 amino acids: CASSLSGAGANVLTF. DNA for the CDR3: TGTGCCAGCAGCCTTAGCGGGGCTGGGGCCAACGTCCTGACTTTC. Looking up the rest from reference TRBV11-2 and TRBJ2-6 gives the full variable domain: EAGVAQSPRYKIIEKRQSVAFWCNPISGHATLYWYQQILGQGPKLLIQFQNNGVVDDSQLPKDRFSAERLKGVDSTLKIQPAKLEDSAVYLCASSLSGAGANVLTFGAGSRLTVL.

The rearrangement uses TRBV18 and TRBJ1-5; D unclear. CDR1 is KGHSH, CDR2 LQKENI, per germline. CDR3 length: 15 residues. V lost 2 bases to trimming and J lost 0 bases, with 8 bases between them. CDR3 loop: CASSPEANSNQPQHF. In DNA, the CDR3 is TGTGCCAGCTCACCAGAGGCAAATAGCAATCAGCCCCAGCATTTT. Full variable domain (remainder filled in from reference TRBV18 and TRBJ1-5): NAGVMQNPRHLVRRRGQEARLRCSPMKGHSHVYWYRQLPEEGLKFMVYLQKENIIDESGMPKERFSAEFPKEGPSILRIQQVVRGDSAAYFCASSPEANSNQPQHFGDGTRLSIL.

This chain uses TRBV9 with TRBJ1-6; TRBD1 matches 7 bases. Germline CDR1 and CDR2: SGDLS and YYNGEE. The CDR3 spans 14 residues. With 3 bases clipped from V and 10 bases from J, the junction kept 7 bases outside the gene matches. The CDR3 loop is CASSGGQPFSPLHF. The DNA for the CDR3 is TGTGCCAGCAGCGGGGGACAGCCCTTCTCACCCCTCCACTTT.

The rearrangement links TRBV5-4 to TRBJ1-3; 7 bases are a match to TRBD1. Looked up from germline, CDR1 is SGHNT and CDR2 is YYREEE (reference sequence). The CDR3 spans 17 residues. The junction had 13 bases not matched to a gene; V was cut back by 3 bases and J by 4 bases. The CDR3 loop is CASSSRYDRVGGNTIYF. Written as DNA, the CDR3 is TGTGCCAGCAGCTCCCGCTACGACAGGGTAGGAGGAAACACCATATATTTT.

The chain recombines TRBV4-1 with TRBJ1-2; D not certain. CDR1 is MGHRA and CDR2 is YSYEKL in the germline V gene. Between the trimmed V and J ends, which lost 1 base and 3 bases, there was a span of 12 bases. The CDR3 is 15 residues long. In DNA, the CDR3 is TGCGCCAGCAGCCAAGCAATACCGAACTACTATGGCTACACCTTC. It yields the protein CASSQAIPNYYGYTF.

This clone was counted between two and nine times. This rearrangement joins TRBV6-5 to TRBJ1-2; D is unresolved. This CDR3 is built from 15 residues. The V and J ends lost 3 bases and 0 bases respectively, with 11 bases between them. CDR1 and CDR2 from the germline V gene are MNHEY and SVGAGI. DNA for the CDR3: TGTGCCAGCAGTTATCTCCCCGGGACTAACTATGGCTACACCTTC. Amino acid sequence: CASSYLPGTNYGYTF.

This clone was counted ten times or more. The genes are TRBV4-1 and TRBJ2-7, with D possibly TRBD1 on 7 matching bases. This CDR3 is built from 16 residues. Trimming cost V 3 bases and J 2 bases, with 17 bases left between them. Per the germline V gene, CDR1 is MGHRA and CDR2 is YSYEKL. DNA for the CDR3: TGCGCCAGCAGCCAGCCTAGCGAGCAGGGGGCCTACGAGCAGTACTTC. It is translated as CASSQPSEQGAYEQYF.

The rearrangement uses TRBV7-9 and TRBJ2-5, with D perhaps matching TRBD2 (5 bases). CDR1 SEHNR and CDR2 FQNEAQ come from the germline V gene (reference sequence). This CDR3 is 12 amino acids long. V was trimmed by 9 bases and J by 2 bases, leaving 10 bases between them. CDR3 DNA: TGTGCCAGTAGCCGGGGACAAGAGACCCAGTACTTC. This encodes CASSRGQETQYF.

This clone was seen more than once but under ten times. The CDR3 DNA reads as TGCAGCGCTGGGGGACAGGGGCTAAACACCGGGGAGCTGTTTTTT. It yields the protein CSAGGQGLNTGELFF. The chain recombines TRBV29-1 with TRBJ2-2, with 10 bases identical to TRBD1. The CDR3 totals 15 residues. With V trimmed by 7 bases and J by 2 bases, 7 bases remained unmatched. Per the germline V gene, CDR1 is SQVTM and CDR2 is ANQGSEA.

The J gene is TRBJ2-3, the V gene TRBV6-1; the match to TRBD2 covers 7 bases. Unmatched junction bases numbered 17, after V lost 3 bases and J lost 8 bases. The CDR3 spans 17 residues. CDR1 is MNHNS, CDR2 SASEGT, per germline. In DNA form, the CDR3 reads TGTGCCAGCAGTGATCAGTCGGGGCTCCTGGGGGAGGGTACGCAGTATTTT. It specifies CASSDQSGLLGEGTQYF.

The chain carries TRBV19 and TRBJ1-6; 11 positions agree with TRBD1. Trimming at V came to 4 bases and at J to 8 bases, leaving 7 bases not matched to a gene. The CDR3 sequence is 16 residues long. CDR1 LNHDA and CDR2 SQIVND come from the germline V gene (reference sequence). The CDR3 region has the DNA TGTGCCAGTAGTAGCGCATCGGGACAGGGGGATTCACCCCTCCACTTT. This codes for CASSSASGQGDSPLHF. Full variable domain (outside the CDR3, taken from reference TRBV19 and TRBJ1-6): DGGITQSPKYLFRKEGQNVTLSCEQNLNHDAMYWYRQDPGQGLRLIYYSQIVNDFQKGDIAEGYSVSREKKESFPLTVTSAQKNPTAFYLCASSSASGQGDSPLHFGNGTRLTVT.

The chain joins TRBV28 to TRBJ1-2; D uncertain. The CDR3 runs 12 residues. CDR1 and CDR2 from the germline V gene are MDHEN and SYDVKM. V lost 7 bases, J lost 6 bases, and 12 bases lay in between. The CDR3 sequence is CASKEDWDGYTF. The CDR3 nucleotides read TGTGCCAGCAAGGAGGACTGGGATGGCTACACCTTC.

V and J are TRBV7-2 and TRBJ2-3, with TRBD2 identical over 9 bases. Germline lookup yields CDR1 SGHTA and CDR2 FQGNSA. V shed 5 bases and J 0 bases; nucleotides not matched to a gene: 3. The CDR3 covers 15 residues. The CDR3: CASSPTSGSTDTQYF. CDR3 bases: TGTGCCAGCAGCCCTACTAGCGGGAGCACAGATACGCAGTATTTT.

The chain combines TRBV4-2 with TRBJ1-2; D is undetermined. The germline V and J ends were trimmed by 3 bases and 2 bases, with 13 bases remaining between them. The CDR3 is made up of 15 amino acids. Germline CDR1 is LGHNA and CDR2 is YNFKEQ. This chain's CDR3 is CASSQGWTGNYGYTF. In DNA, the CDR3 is TGTGCCAGCAGCCAGGGTTGGACGGGAAACTATGGCTACACCTTC.

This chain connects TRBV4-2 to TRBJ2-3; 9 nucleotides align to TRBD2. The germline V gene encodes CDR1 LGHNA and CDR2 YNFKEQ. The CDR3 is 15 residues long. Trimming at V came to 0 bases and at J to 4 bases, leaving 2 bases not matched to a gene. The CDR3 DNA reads TGTGCCAGCAGCCAAGAGCGGGGGGGCCCAGATACGCAGTATTTT. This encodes CASSQERGGPDTQYF.

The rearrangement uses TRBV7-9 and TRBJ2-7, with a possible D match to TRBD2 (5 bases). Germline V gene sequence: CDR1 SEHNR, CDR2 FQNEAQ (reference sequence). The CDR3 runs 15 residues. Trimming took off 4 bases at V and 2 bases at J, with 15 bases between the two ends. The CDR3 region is CASSSLEVLTYEQYF. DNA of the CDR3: TGTGCCAGCAGCTCCTTGGAGGTTCTTACCTACGAGCAGTACTTC.